The 8 T cell receptor beta chains below were found in one sample sequenced in a study of control samples from healthy donors and cancer patients. The method was immunoSEQ multiplex PCR; TCRdb's version includes in-frame clones alone and lacks a portion of them. The table lists around 55,000 clones, approximately 90% of them singletons. The sequenced material came from PBMCs. These receptors came from a man in his forties with colorectal cancer.

The sample holds one count of this clone. The chain combines TRBV18 with TRBJ1-2; 10 nucleotides align to TRBD1. The trim removed 4 bases at V and 3 bases at J, leaving 5 bases unmatched. The CDR3 has 15 residues. Germline V CDR1 and CDR2: KGHSH, LQKENI. The CDR3, as DNA: TGTGCCAGCTCACTCCGACAGGGGGCAGACTATGGCTACACCTTC. Translating gives CASSLRQGADYGYTF.

The chain combines TRBV6-5 with TRBJ2-6; tentatively, D is TRBD1 or TRBD2 (5 bases each). V was cut by 6 bases and J by 3 bases, with 9 bases left in between. There are 14 residues in the CDR3. Germline values: CDR1 MNHEY, CDR2 SVGAGI. The CDR3, as DNA: TGTGCCAGCAGGCAGGGAGATGGGGCCAACGTCCTGACTTTC. Translating it yields CASRQGDGANVLTF.

The CDR3 reads CASSLEGYGYTF. As DNA, the CDR3 is TGTGCCAGCAGCTTGGAAGGGTACGGCTACACCTTC. The chain joins TRBV5-6 to TRBJ1-2; D ambiguous. The V end lost 0 bases, the J end lost 8 bases, and 8 bases lay between the germline ends. This CDR3 contains 12 residues. Germline V gene data show CDR1 as SGHDT and CDR2 as YYEEEE.

This rearrangement joins TRBV6-6 to TRBJ2-5; a possible D gene is TRBD2 (6 bases). CDR1 and CDR2 from the germline V gene are MNHNY and SVGAGI (reference sequence). Trimming cost V 5 bases and J 5 bases, with 15 bases left between them. The CDR3 totals 14 residues. DNA of the CDR3: TGTGCCAGCAGTCGGGTGATTAGCGGTGAGACCCAGTACTTC. Its protein is CASSRVISGETQYF.

The chain carries TRBV18 and TRBJ2-1, with a possible D match to TRBD1 (5 bases). CDR1 KGHSH and CDR2 LQKENI come from the germline V gene. The CDR3 loop spans 14 amino acids. The V and J ends lost 6 bases and 9 bases respectively, with 18 bases between them. Here the CDR3 reads CASSGTHRTTEQFF. CDR3 sequence (DNA): TGTGCCAGCTCCGGAACCCACAGGACAACTGAGCAGTTCTTC.

This chain links TRBV5-5 with TRBJ1-2; a possible D gene is TRBD1 (5 bases). V was shortened by 0 bases and J by 4 bases, with 13 bases between the two germline ends. This CDR3 has 15 amino acids. CDR1 and CDR2 from the germline V gene are SGHKS and YYEKEE (reference sequence). CDR3 DNA sequence: TGTGCCAGCAGCTTGGTTGCGGGGCAGAGCTATGGCTACACCTTC. Translation gives CASSLVAGQSYGYTF.

The V call is TRBV15, the J call TRBJ1-3, with D unresolved. V was pared by 1 base and J by 2 bases, with 9 bases between. CDR3 length equals 15 residues. The germline gives CDR1 LNHNV, CDR2 YYDKDF (reference sequence). Here the CDR3 reads CATSRGDTTGNTIYF. In DNA form, the CDR3 reads TGTGCCACCAGCAGAGGGGATACTACTGGAAACACCATATATTTT.

The chain uses TRBV7-2 and TRBJ2-7; no reliable D call. V was pared by 1 base and J by 0 bases, with 13 bases between. Germline V CDR1 and CDR2: SGHTA, FQGNSA. The CDR3 totals 16 residues. CDR3: CASSLVGGRLSYEQYF. In DNA, the CDR3 is TGTGCCAGCAGCTTAGTCGGCGGCCGTCTCTCCTACGAGCAGTACTTC.